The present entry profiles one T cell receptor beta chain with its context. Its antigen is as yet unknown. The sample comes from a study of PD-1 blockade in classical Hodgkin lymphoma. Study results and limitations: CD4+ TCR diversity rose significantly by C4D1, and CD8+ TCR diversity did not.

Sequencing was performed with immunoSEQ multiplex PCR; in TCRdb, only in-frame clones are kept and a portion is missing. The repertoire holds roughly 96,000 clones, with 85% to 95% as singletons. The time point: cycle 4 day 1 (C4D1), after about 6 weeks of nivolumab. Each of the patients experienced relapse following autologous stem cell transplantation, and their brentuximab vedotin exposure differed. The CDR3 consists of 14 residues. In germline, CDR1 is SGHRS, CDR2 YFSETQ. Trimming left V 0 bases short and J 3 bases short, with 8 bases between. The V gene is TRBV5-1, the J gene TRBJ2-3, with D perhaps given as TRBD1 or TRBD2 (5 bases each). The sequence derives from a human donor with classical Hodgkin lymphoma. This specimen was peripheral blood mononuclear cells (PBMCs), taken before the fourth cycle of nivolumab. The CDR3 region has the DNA TGCGCCAGCAGCTTGGGAGGGGCGACAGATACGCAGTATTTT. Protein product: CASSLGGATDTQYF.